This T cell receptor beta chain was obtained from a study of T cells in Graves' hyperthyroidism and ophthalmopathy. Overall study findings and caveats: Ophthalmopathy, as predicted by the model, came a median approximately 5.9 months after the prediction.

In germline, CDR1 is SGDLS, CDR2 YYNGEE. CDR3 length: 13 amino acids. Trimming stripped 0 bases from V and 7 bases from J, with 8 bases between. Template material for amplifying TCR beta CDR3 regions consisted of RNA transcripts. HTBI primers were employed in a first-round RT-PCR of the TCR CDR3. TCRdb re-derived calls from the multiplex PCR reads in MiXCR, one entry per CDR3 protein. The table includes hundreds of thousands of distinct CDR3 sequences, roughly 15% detected once. This clonotype was observed many times. Its matching antigen is unknown. Source material: blood. The origin of this receptor is a middle-aged woman with Graves' ophthalmopathy. V gene TRBV9 combines with J gene TRBJ1-5, with D perhaps matching TRBD1 (5 bases). The CDR3 coding sequence is TGTGCCAGCAGCGTAGATTGGGACCAGCCCCAGCATTTT. It yields the protein CASSVDWDQPQHF.